The next 16 T cell receptor beta chains were all read from a single sample in a study of T-cell memory formation after mild COVID-19. TCRdb passed the 5' RACE reads through MiXCR, listing each CDR3 protein once. The top ten clones hold roughly 20% of a sample with some 290,000 distinct CDR3 sequences, around 15% of them seen once. Sequencing was performed on PBMCs or a T cell subset sorted from them (not recorded which). These receptors were taken from a man aged 18 to 30 who had mild COVID-19 (a few samples of this study predate the infection). Cell type and time point are not known.

The table lists this clonotype with a few counts. This chain links TRBV6-5 with TRBJ2-7, with D perhaps matching TRBD2 (7 bases). The CDR3 runs to 13 residues. CDR1 and CDR2 (germline): MNHEY, SVGAGI. The V gene lost 2 bases and the J gene lost 6 bases, with 11 bases spanning the gap. CDR3 in DNA: TGTGCCAGCAGTTACGGAGGGGGGGGCGAGCAGTACTTC. It is translated as CASSYGGGGEQYF.

This clonotype appeared a few times. The chain couples TRBV20-1 to TRBJ1-2; D is unresolved. The CDR3 runs 14 residues. Germline CDR1 DFQATT, CDR2 SNEGSKA (reference sequence). Trimming removed 5 bases at V and 0 bases at J, with 13 bases between. CDR3 nucleotides: TGCAGTGCTCTTCCCGACGGTACTAACTATGGCTACACCTTC. Residues: CSALPDGTNYGYTF.

The CDR3 protein is CARRGPNTEAFF. The CDR3 coding sequence is TGTGCCAGAAGAGGACCAAACACTGAAGCTTTCTTT. The gene calls are TRBV12-3 or TRBV12-4 and TRBJ1-1; D remains ambiguous. Deletions cut 9 bases from V and 2 bases from J, with 10 bases between. The CDR3 has 12 amino acids.

The chain is built from TRBV9 and TRBJ1-1; D remains unclear. The germline gives CDR1 SGDLS, CDR2 YYNGEE. Deletions cut 0 bases from V and 3 bases from J, with 9 bases between. This CDR3 spans 14 amino acids. This chain's CDR3 is CASSVEWWDTEAFF. The CDR3 DNA reads as TGTGCCAGCAGCGTAGAGTGGTGGGACACTGAAGCTTTCTTT.

The rearrangement links TRBV5-1 to TRBJ2-1, with 9 bases aligning to TRBD1. The CDR3 covers 16 residues. V lost 0 bases, J lost 11 bases, and 12 bases stayed unmatched. Germline V gene lookup returns CDR1 SGHRS and CDR2 YFSETQ. In DNA form, the CDR3 reads TGCGCCAGCAGCTTGGAGGGACAGGGTATTTGGGTTCAGCAGTTCTTC. This encodes CASSLEGQGIWVQQFF.

The CDR3, as DNA: TGTGCCAGCAGTGAGGGACACAGCACAGATACGCAGTATTTT. Its translation: CASSEGHSTDTQYF. The chain carries TRBV6-1 and TRBJ2-3; TRBD1 might be the D (6 bases). Trimming pared 3 bases from V and 0 bases from J, leaving 7 bases between. Germline values: CDR1 MNHNS, CDR2 SASEGT. CDR3 size: 14 residues.

The chain links TRBV5-1 to TRBJ1-2; D perhaps matches TRBD1 (6 bases). Germline CDR1 SGHRS, CDR2 YFSETQ. The CDR3 sequence is 14 residues long. V shed 0 bases and J shed 4 bases, with 10 bases lying between them. The CDR3 bases are TGCGCCAGCAGCTTGGATGGGGGCTTCTATGGCTACACCTTC. Its protein is CASSLDGGFYGYTF.

J is TRBJ1-1 and V is TRBV12-3 or TRBV12-4, with a tentative D call TRBD1 (6 bases). The CDR3 is 11 amino acids. Trimming cost V 6 bases and J 9 bases, with 11 bases left between them. The CDR3: CASRHGQQAFF. The CDR3 nucleotides read TGTGCCAGCAGACACGGACAGCAAGCTTTCTTT.

The chain combines TRBV11-2 with TRBJ2-4; maybe TRBD1 (6 bases). Trimming took 0 bases from V and 9 from J, leaving 15 bases between them. CDR1 SGHAT and CDR2 FQNNGV come from the germline V gene. The CDR3 extends over 15 amino acids. DNA for the CDR3: TGTGCCAGCAGCTTAGAAGGGGCCAGGGGAATCATTCAGTACTTC. Residues: CASSLEGARGIIQYF.

A few counts support this clonotype. V gene TRBV12-3 or TRBV12-4 combines with J gene TRBJ2-5; D is ambiguous. V lost 6 bases, J lost 2 bases, and 10 bases lay in between. The CDR3 length is 13 residues. CDR3 residues: CASSLQNQETQYF. CDR3 in DNA: TGTGCCAGCAGCCTACAGAATCAAGAGACCCAGTACTTC.

V usage is TRBV5-1 and J usage is TRBJ2-3; 13 bases are shared with TRBD2. CDR3 size: 15 residues. Per germline, CDR1 SGHRS and CDR2 YFSETQ. V trimming: 0 bases; J trimming: 5 bases; junction bases outside the gene matches: 0. The CDR3: CASSLGLAGGDTQYF. The CDR3, as DNA: TGCGCCAGCAGCTTGGGACTAGCGGGGGGAGATACGCAGTATTTT.

This clonotype was observed a few times. This chain uses TRBV4-1 with TRBJ1-6; D unresolved. CDR1 and CDR2 (germline): MGHRA, YSYEKL. The CDR3 consists of 13 residues. Between the trimmed V and J ends, which lost 4 bases and 10 bases, there was a span of 11 bases. CDR3 sequence reads: CASSRGLVSPLHF. The CDR3 coding sequence is TGCGCCAGCAGCCGAGGGCTGGTCTCACCCCTCCACTTT.

The chain combines TRBV2 with TRBJ2-6, with D unresolved. CDR1 is SNHLY and CDR2 is FYNNEI in the germline V gene. V lost 6 bases and J lost 0, with 21 bases in between. This CDR3 comprises 19 residues. CDR3 sequence: CASSEERFVPTSGANVLTF. The CDR3 DNA reads as TGTGCCAGCAGCGAGGAAAGATTTGTACCGACCTCTGGGGCCAACGTCCTGACTTTC.

This clonotype appeared a few times. The CDR3 is CAIRGGRGQETQYF. The CDR3 region has the DNA TGTGCCATCAGGGGGGGTAGGGGCCAAGAGACCCAGTACTTC. The chain uses TRBV10-3 and TRBJ2-5; a possible D gene is TRBD2 (6 bases). V was clipped by 6 bases and J by 1 base, with 12 bases between them. CDR1 and CDR2 from the germline V gene are ENHRY and SYGVKD. This CDR3 is 14 amino acids long.

The chain joins TRBV6-2 or TRBV6-3 to TRBJ2-7; D possibly corresponds to TRBD1 (5 bases). Deletions cut 8 bases from V and 11 bases from J, with 25 bases between. The CDR3 covers 14 residues. CDR1 is MNHEY and CDR2 is SVGEGT in the germline V gene. CDR3 nucleotides: TGTGCCAGCTCCCCCTTGGACACCCACTCGGTGGAGTACGTC. Protein: CASSPLDTHSVEYV.

This chain connects TRBV10-3 to TRBJ1-2; 8 bases line up with TRBD1. The junction had 6 bases not matched to a gene; V was cut back by 3 bases and J by 3 bases. Germline CDR1 and CDR2: ENHRY and SYGVKD. CDR3 size: 15 residues. The DNA for the CDR3 is TGTGCCATCAGTGAAGCACTACAGGGGGACTATGGCTACACCTTC. It is translated as CAISEALQGDYGYTF.